This TCR beta chain derives from a study of OX40 agonist ivuxolimab in advanced cancers. Study background: Ivuxolimab, an agonist antibody against OX40 (CD134), was given to patients. Averaging roughly 60 years in age, with a range of roughly 20 to 80, the cohort was around 85% male.

Broader study findings: At 0.1 to 3.0 mg/kg, clonal expansion of CD4+ and CD8+ blood T cells had occurred by week 6.

With V trimmed by 2 bases and J by 10 bases, 13 bases remained unmatched. Per germline, CDR1 SGHRS and CDR2 YFSETQ. The CDR3 contains 15 residues. This clone was recorded once. What it binds is unknown. Patients with a history of autoimmune disease or on systemic immunosuppression were excluded. Using immunoSEQ multiplex PCR, the repertoire was profiled, and TCRdb retains in-frame clones only, with some absent. The sample lists some 98,000 clones, roughly 90% occurring once. The rearrangement joins TRBV5-1 to TRBJ2-7, with TRBD1 matching 9 bases. The receptor was isolated from an adult with an advanced solid tumor such as melanoma, head and neck, liver or kidney cancer. The input for sequencing was CD4+ or CD8+ T cells sorted from blood, taken in a trial of the OX40 agonist ivuxolimab. The CDR3 DNA reads TGCGCCAGCAGCTTAGGCGACAGGGGGGATCTCGAACAGTACTTC. The encoded protein is CASSLGDRGDLEQYF.